One and the same sample provided the 16 T cell receptor beta chains below, sequenced in a study of regulatory T cells in long-lasting Graves disease. Time point denoted: newly diagnosed GD, antithyroid drugs for less than 3 months. Generation of the TCR library employed RNA extracted from PBMCs. Arm-PCR with iRepertoire HTBI primers amplified the CDR3 regions for these TCR beta libraries. TCRdb fed the multiplex PCR reads into MiXCR, producing one record per CDR3 protein. The sample lists around 480,000 distinct CDR3 sequences, 15% to 20% occurring once. A further study also used this sample, focusing on T cells in Graves' hyperthyroidism and ophthalmopathy.

The sequenced sample was peripheral blood mononuclear cells (PBMCs), obtained at new diagnosis, from a patient treated with antithyroid drugs. Receptor source: a woman aged 40-60 years with Graves disease.

In this sample, this clonotype turned up many times. The V gene is TRBV28, the J gene TRBJ2-7, with D hard to call. Trimming stripped 10 bases from V and 6 bases from J, with 13 bases between. In germline, CDR1 is MDHEN, CDR2 SYDVKM. The CDR3 is 11 residues long. The CDR3 nucleotides are TGTGCCACCAAAAGACTGGGCGAGCAGTACTTC. It codes for CATKRLGEQYF.

The V and J genes are TRBV19 and TRBJ2-1, with no clear D. The CDR3 consists of 13 residues. With 5 bases removed from V and 8 bases from J, the gap between germline ends came to 13 bases. The germline gives CDR1 LNHDA, CDR2 SQIVND (reference sequence). The chain's CDR3 is CASSPYGLDEQFF. The CDR3 nucleotides are TGTGCCAGTAGTCCTTACGGTCTGGATGAGCAGTTCTTC.

This clonotype has at least ten counts. This chain uses TRBV2 with TRBJ2-2; 7 bases line up with TRBD2. CDR3 length: 14 amino acids. V lost 11 bases and J lost 2; bases outside the gene matches: 8. Germline lookup yields CDR1 SNHLY and CDR2 FYNNEI. CDR3 residues: CARERDENTGELFF. In DNA form, the CDR3 reads TGTGCCCGAGAGCGGGACGAAAACACCGGGGAGCTGTTTTTT.

There are many counts of this clonotype. The rearrangement uses TRBV6-1 and TRBJ2-4, with D perhaps TRBD2 (6 bases). The germline V gene encodes CDR1 MNHNS and CDR2 SASEGT. V was cut by 6 bases and J by 3 bases, with 12 bases left in between. There are 14 residues in the CDR3. DNA of the CDR3: TGTGCCAGCAGCTTCAACGGGGGCAAAAACATTCAGTACTTC. It translates to CASSFNGGKNIQYF.

This clonotype was seen only a few times. This chain links TRBV20-1 with TRBJ1-6, with 7 bases that match TRBD1. This CDR3 region has 13 residues. CDR1 and CDR2 (germline): DFQATT, SNEGSKA (reference sequence). Germline trimming cut 7 bases from V and 9 bases from J; bases unmatched to any gene: 9. The CDR3 sequence: CSVSGGRVSPLHF. DNA for the CDR3: TGCAGTGTGTCAGGGGGGAGAGTTTCACCCCTCCACTTT.

This clonotype has at least ten counts. This chain joins TRBV2 and TRBJ2-5; TRBD1 aligns across 8 bases. This CDR3 comprises 14 residues. The V gene's germline CDR1 is SNHLY and CDR2 FYNNEI. The V gene end was trimmed by 10 bases and the J gene end by 9 bases; junction bases not matched to a gene: 16. For the CDR3, the DNA is TGTGCCACCGCGACGGACAGGGCGTTTGGGGCCCAGTACTTC. Its translation: CATATDRAFGAQYF.

Note on this clonotype: A much larger clone is a single base away; this may be a read error. The V and J genes are TRBV2 and TRBJ1-1, with 7 bases that match TRBD1. V was clipped by 2 bases and J by 6 bases; unmatched bases: 3. CDR1 is SNHLY, CDR2 FYNNEI, per germline. This CDR3 is built from 13 residues. CDR3 residues: CASSETQGAEAFF. In DNA, the CDR3 is TGTGCCAGCAGTGAAACCCAGGGGGCTGAAGCTTTCTTT.

About this clonotype itself: At one of its ends the junction is not consistent with the germline gene, which may arise from a read error. The chain joins TRBV11-2 to TRBJ2-7; D is undetermined. The germline V gene has CDR1 SGHAT and CDR2 FQNNGV. The CDR3 loop spans 11 amino acids. The CDR3 spells CASSASYGQYF. DNA for the CDR3: TGTGCCAGCAGCGCTTCCTACGGGCAGTACTTC. The whole variable domain, filled in from reference TRBV11-2 and TRBJ2-7, reads EAGVAQSPRYKIIEKRQSVAFWCNPISGHATLYWYQQILGQGPKLLIQFQNNGVVDDSQLPKDRFSAERLKGVDSTLKIQPAKLEDSAVYLCASSASYGQYFGPGTRLTVT.

The chain uses TRBV5-1 and TRBJ2-1; 13 nucleotides match TRBD2. CDR1 and CDR2 from the germline V gene are SGHRS and YFSETQ. V trimming: 0 bases; J trimming: 0 bases; junction bases outside the gene matches: 3. The length of the CDR3 is 18 residues. CDR3 sequence (DNA): TGCGCCAGCAGCTTGGAGGGACTAGCGGGGAGCTCCTACAATGAGCAGTTCTTC. Its translation is CASSLEGLAGSSYNEQFF.

This clonotype occurred many times. The J gene is TRBJ1-1, the V gene TRBV7-2; possible D gene TRBD1, 6 bases. The CDR3 totals 15 residues. V lost 5 bases to trimming and J lost 0 bases, with 13 bases between them. The germline V gene encodes CDR1 SGHTA and CDR2 FQGNSA. CDR3 residues: CASSVTGLLNTEAFF. The CDR3 DNA reads TGTGCCAGCAGCGTGACAGGTCTTCTGAACACTGAAGCTTTCTTT. Combining the CDR3 with reference TRBV7-2 and TRBJ1-1 gives the whole variable domain GAGVSQSPSNKVTEKGKDVELRCDPISGHTALYWYRQSLGQGLEFLIYFQGNSAPDKSGLPSDRFSAERTGGSVSTLTIQRTQQEDSAVYLCASSVTGLLNTEAFFGQGTRLTVV.

This clonotype has a count of ten or more. The genes are TRBV7-3 and TRBJ2-5, with 7 nucleotides matching TRBD1. CDR1 and CDR2 from the germline V gene are SGHTA and FQGTGA. J lost 3 bases, V lost 2 bases, and 0 bases had no gene match. This CDR3 region has 13 residues. CDR3 DNA sequence: TGTGCCAGCAGCTTAGACAGGGAAGAGACCCAGTACTTC. This codes for CASSLDREETQYF. The full variable domain, with the rest looked up from reference TRBV7-3 and TRBJ2-5, is GAGVSQTPSNKVTEKGKYVELRCDPISGHTALYWYRQSLGQGPEFLIYFQGTGAADDSGLPNDRFFAVRPEGSVSTLKIQRTERGDSAVYLCASSLDREETQYFGPGTRLLVL.

This clonotype showed up many times. The rearrangement uses TRBV12-3 or TRBV12-4 and TRBJ1-5; D call uncertain. The CDR3 is made up of 13 amino acids. The germline V and J ends were trimmed by 3 bases and 3 bases, with 6 bases remaining between them. Written as DNA, the CDR3 is TGTGCCAGCAGTTTTGGCAACAATCAGCCCCAGCATTTT. Translating it yields CASSFGNNQPQHF.

The chain combines TRBV3-1 with TRBJ2-5; D possibly corresponds to TRBD1 (6 bases). V lost 8 bases and J lost 4, with 14 bases in between. CDR1 is LGHDT, CDR2 YNNKEL, per germline (reference sequence). This CDR3 has 13 residues. The CDR3 DNA reads as TGTGCCAGCGGACTCTTAGGGGGAGAGACCCAGTACTTC. It is translated as CASGLLGGETQYF.

V gene TRBV20-1 combines with J gene TRBJ2-2; 11 bases map to TRBD2. V shed 5 bases and J 4 bases; nucleotides not matched to a gene: 9. The CDR3 length is 16 residues. From germline, CDR1 is DFQATT and CDR2 SNEGSKA (reference sequence). CDR3 nucleotides: TGCAGTGCTTCGGGTGGTAGCGGGGGGGGCACCGGGGAGCTGTTTTTT. It codes for CSASGGSGGGTGELFF.

This clonotype showed up many times. V is TRBV7-3 and J is TRBJ1-1; no firm D call. V dropped 3 bases and J dropped 0 bases, with 5 bases sitting between them. The CDR3 is made up of 13 amino acids. The V gene's germline CDR1 is SGHTA and CDR2 FQGTGA. In DNA, the CDR3 is TGTGCCAGCAGCTTTCCCCTGAACACTGAAGCTTTCTTT. Translated, it gives CASSFPLNTEAFF.

This clonotype was observed many times. This chain joins TRBV12-3 or TRBV12-4 and TRBJ2-1; 10 nucleotides match TRBD1. The trim removed 3 bases at V and 7 bases at J, leaving 3 bases unmatched. There are 14 residues in the CDR3. Written as DNA, the CDR3 is TGTGCCAGCAGTTTTCGGACAGGGGGGAATGAGCAGTTCTTC. Its translation: CASSFRTGGNEQFF.